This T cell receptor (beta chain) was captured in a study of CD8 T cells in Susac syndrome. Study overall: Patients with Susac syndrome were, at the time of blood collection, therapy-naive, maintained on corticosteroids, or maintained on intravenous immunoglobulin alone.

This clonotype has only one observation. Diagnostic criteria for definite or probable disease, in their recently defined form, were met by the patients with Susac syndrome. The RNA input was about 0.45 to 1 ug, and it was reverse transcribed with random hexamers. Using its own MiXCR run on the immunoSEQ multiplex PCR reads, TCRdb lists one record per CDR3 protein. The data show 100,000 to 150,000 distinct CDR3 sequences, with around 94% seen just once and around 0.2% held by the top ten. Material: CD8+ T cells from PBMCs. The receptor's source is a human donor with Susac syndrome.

This CDR3 is CSASLSLLGEVSGGYTF. The CDR3 DNA reads as TGCAGTGCTAGTTTATCTCTTTTGGGGGAAGTATCGGGGGGCTACACCTTC. The V call is TRBV20-1, the J call TRBJ1-2; possible D gene TRBD1, 5 bases. Germline V CDR1 and CDR2: DFQATT, SNEGSKA (reference sequence). The CDR3 loop spans 17 amino acids. V was cut by 3 bases and J by 8 bases, with 28 bases left in between.